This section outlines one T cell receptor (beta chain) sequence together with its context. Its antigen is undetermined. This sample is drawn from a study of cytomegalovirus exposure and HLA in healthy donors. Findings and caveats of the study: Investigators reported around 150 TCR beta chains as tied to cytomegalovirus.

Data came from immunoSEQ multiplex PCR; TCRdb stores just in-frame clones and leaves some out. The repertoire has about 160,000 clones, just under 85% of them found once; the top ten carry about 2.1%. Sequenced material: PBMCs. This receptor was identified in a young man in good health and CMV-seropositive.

The CDR3 is CASNPPQGGYTF. The CDR3, as DNA: TGTGCTAGTAACCCCCCGCAGGGTGGCTACACCTTC. This chain connects TRBV12-5 to TRBJ1-2; the D gene is possibly TRBD1 (5 bases). The CDR3 is 12 amino acids. V was clipped by 8 bases and J by 7 bases, with 14 bases between them. Germline V gene sequence: CDR1 LGHNT, CDR2 FRNRAP.